Listed here are 18 T cell receptor beta chains from one sample, sequenced in a study of post-analysis software for immune sequencing data. Study results and limitations: Controls showed lower frequencies than patients for four to six TRBV segments, and TRBV5-6, TRBV5-1 and TRBV20-1 were among these.

cDNA libraries of TCR beta carried unique molecular identifiers. TCRdb itself ran the PCR reads through MiXCR, one entry per CDR3 protein. Among about 770,000 distinct CDR3 sequences listed, roughly 46% were seen once. Their target antigens are unknown. Material: blood. All receptors derive from a girl between 5 and 17 years old with multiple sclerosis.

This clonotype came up a few times. J is TRBJ1-2 and V is TRBV29-1; the match to TRBD1 covers 9 bases. The CDR3 length is 13 residues. J gave up 4 bases and V 7 bases, and 7 bases lay outside the gene matches. Germline CDR1 is SQVTM and CDR2 is ANQGSEA. Written as DNA, the CDR3 is TGCAGCGCTACAGGGGGCGTAGGCTATGGCTACACCTTC. As protein: CSATGGVGYGYTF.

V gene TRBV2 combines with J gene TRBJ2-7, with TRBD1 as a possible D gene (5 bases). The CDR3 contains 15 residues. The germline V gene encodes CDR1 SNHLY and CDR2 FYNNEI. With 5 bases removed from V and 3 bases from J, the gap between germline ends came to 17 bases. The CDR3, as DNA: TGTGCCAGCAGTACCACAAGGGGCCCCGGCTACGAGCAGTACTTC. Protein product: CASSTTRGPGYEQYF.

This clonotype was recorded a few times. This rearrangement joins TRBV7-9 to TRBJ1-2; weak D call: TRBD1 (6 bases). Per germline, CDR1 SEHNR and CDR2 FQNEAQ (reference sequence). CDR3 length equals 14 residues. Trimming took 4 bases from V and 3 from J, leaving 12 bases between them. Written as DNA, the CDR3 is TGTGCCAGCAGCTCCGGCCGGACAGACTATGGCTACACCTTC. Its protein product is CASSSGRTDYGYTF.

V gene TRBV7-9 combines with J gene TRBJ2-1; possibly TRBD1 for D (5 bases). This CDR3 is 16 amino acids long. V lost 6 bases to trimming and J lost 5 bases, with 20 bases between them. The germline V gene has CDR1 SEHNR and CDR2 FQNEAQ (reference sequence). The CDR3 loop reads CASSLIGQNSNNEQFF. The CDR3 DNA sequence: TGTGCCAGCAGTCTTATCGGACAAAACAGTAACAATGAGCAGTTCTTC.

This clonotype was recorded only once. The rearrangement joins TRBV12-3 or TRBV12-4 to TRBJ2-7; 12 bases map to TRBD2. This CDR3 is built from 18 residues. V shed 3 bases, J shed 0 bases, and the junction held 9 bases outside the gene matches. CDR3 amino acids: CASSFRTSGIGSSYEQYF. CDR3 nucleotides: TGTGCCAGCAGTTTCCGGACTAGCGGGATCGGTTCCTCCTACGAGCAGTACTTC.

In its sample, this clonotype was seen a few times. The genes are TRBV15 and TRBJ2-5; maybe TRBD2 (6 bases). The CDR3 spans 16 residues. CDR1 is LNHNV and CDR2 is YYDKDF in the germline V gene (reference sequence). Trimming took 0 bases from V and 6 from J, leaving 17 bases between them. CDR3 coding DNA: TGTGCCACCAGCAGAGATCGGGCCGGGACTTCCCAGACCCAGTACTTC. Translated: CATSRDRAGTSQTQYF.

The V and J genes are TRBV29-1 and TRBJ2-7; tentative D call: TRBD1 (6 bases). In germline, CDR1 is SQVTM, CDR2 ANQGSEA. This CDR3 comprises 11 residues. Trimming pared 5 bases from V and 5 bases from J, leaving 10 bases between. In nucleotides, the CDR3 is TGCAGCGTTTATCAGGGGCACGAGCAGTACTTC. This codes for CSVYQGHEQYF.

This chain joins TRBV29-1 and TRBJ2-5, with no clear D. The CDR3 runs 10 residues. Trimming pared 6 bases from V and 2 bases from J, leaving 4 bases between. Germline lookup yields CDR1 SQVTM and CDR2 ANQGSEA. The DNA of the CDR3 is TGCAGCGTACAGCAAGAGACCCAGTACTTC. It is translated as CSVQQETQYF.

This chain links TRBV11-3 with TRBJ2-6, with D tentatively TRBD1 or TRBD2 (5 bases each). Per the germline V gene, CDR1 is SGHNT and CDR2 is YENEEA. V lost 4 bases and J 4 bases, leaving 17 bases between the germline ends. This CDR3 comprises 17 residues. The CDR3 sequence: CASSSRGVGPGANVLTF. CDR3 nucleotides: TGTGCCAGCAGCTCAAGAGGGGTAGGGCCCGGGGCCAACGTCCTGACTTTC. Based on the CDR3 plus reference TRBV11-3 and TRBJ2-6, the full variable domain is EAGVVQSPRYKIIEKKQPVAFWCNPISGHNTLYWYLQNLGQGPELLIRYENEEAVDDSQLPKDRFSAERLKGVDSTLKIQPAELGDSAVYLCASSSRGVGPGANVLTFGAGSRLTVL.

The chain carries TRBV12-3 or TRBV12-4 and TRBJ2-1; tentatively, D is TRBD2 (5 bases). The CDR3 is made up of 14 amino acids. The germline V and J ends were trimmed by 6 bases and 8 bases, with 17 bases remaining between them. For the CDR3, the DNA is TGTGCCAGCAGGGGAAGCGGCCTTGGTGATGAGCAGTTCTTC. Protein product: CASRGSGLGDEQFF.

This clonotype was seen a few times. The chain uses TRBV6-6 and TRBJ2-3; D unresolved. CDR1 is MNHNY and CDR2 is SVGAGI in the germline V gene (reference sequence). This CDR3 is built from 12 residues. Trimming stripped 5 bases from V and 2 bases from J, with 5 bases between. The CDR3 DNA follows: TGTGCCAGCAGTACAGCCACAGATACGCAGTATTTT. Translation gives CASSTATDTQYF.

This sequence joins TRBV7-2 and TRBJ2-1; unclear D gene. The CDR3 loop spans 14 amino acids. V lost 4 bases and J 4 bases, leaving 11 bases between the germline ends. CDR1 and CDR2 from the germline V gene are SGHTA and FQGNSA. CDR3 protein: CASSSGLSYNEQFF. In DNA, the CDR3 is TGTGCCAGCAGCTCGGGCCTATCTTACAATGAGCAGTTCTTC.

The chain combines TRBV25-1 with TRBJ1-2; weak D call: TRBD1 (5 bases). CDR3 length: 12 amino acids. Deletions cut 4 bases from V and 7 bases from J, with 10 bases between. Germline CDR1 is MGHDK and CDR2 is SYGVNS. The CDR3 loop is CASSGGECGYTF. The CDR3 DNA reads TGTGCCAGCAGTGGGGGGGAGTGTGGCTACACCTTC.

The chain employs TRBV11-3 and TRBJ2-7; 10 positions agree with TRBD1. CDR1 and CDR2 (germline): SGHNT, YENEEA. Trimming at V came to 3 bases and at J to 3 bases, leaving 2 bases not matched to a gene. This CDR3 is built from 14 residues. The CDR3 spells CASSFRTGGYEQYF. CDR3 in DNA: TGTGCCAGCAGCTTCCGGACAGGGGGCTACGAGCAGTACTTC.

The table lists this clonotype with a few counts. The rearrangement uses TRBV20-1 and TRBJ2-1; 7 bases fit TRBD2. CDR1 is DFQATT, CDR2 SNEGSKA, per germline (reference sequence). This CDR3 is 17 amino acids long. J gave up 8 bases and V 2 bases, and 18 bases lay outside the gene matches. The CDR3 bases are TGCAGTGCTAGAAGGTCCCGGACTAGGTTCCAAATCGATGAGCAGTTCTTC. Translated: CSARRSRTRFQIDEQFF.

The chain couples TRBV12-3 or TRBV12-4 to TRBJ1-5, with no clear D. This CDR3 contains 14 residues. The ends were cut back, 5 bases at V and 9 bases at J, with 17 bases in the middle. CDR3 coding DNA: TGTGCCAGCAGTCTCCGGGGAGGGATTTTGCCCCAGCATTTT. This sequence encodes CASSLRGGILPQHF.

The chain carries TRBV28 and TRBJ2-1; D unclear. Trimming cost V 1 base and J 5 bases, with 9 bases left between them. The CDR3 is made up of 14 amino acids. Germline CDR1 reads MDHEN; CDR2 reads SYDVKM. The CDR3, as DNA: TGTGCCAGCAGTTTATTGTCTGAGGACAATGAGCAGTTCTTC. Its protein product is CASSLLSEDNEQFF.

A note on this clonotype: A read error is likely here: a far larger clone is one base away. The chain is built from TRBV9 and TRBJ1-1; unclear D gene. V lost 0 bases and J lost 4, with 7 bases in between. Germline CDR1 SGDLS, CDR2 YYNGEE. The CDR3 totals 13 residues. In DNA form, the CDR3 reads TGTGCCAGCAGCGTAGGGGCGGGCACTGAAGCTTTCTTT. It encodes CASSVGAGTEAFF.